Shown below are 17 T cell receptor beta chains from a single sample sequenced in a study of cytomegalovirus exposure and HLA in healthy donors. 13 Jbeta primers and 60 Vbeta primers were used for the PCR. TCRdb's copy holds only in-frame clones and misses some; the assay was immunoSEQ multiplex PCR. The sample comprises about 120,000 clones, about 73% of which are singletons, and 3.3% rests with the top ten. Sequencing used PBMCs. All receptors come from a woman under 40 in good health and CMV-seropositive.

The CDR3 DNA is TGCGCCAGCAGCTTGCTAGCGGGGGATTATGAGCAGTTCTTC. This gives the protein CASSLLAGDYEQFF. This rearrangement joins TRBV5-1 to TRBJ2-1; 10 bases are shared with TRBD2. CDR1 is SGHRS, CDR2 YFSETQ, per germline. CDR3 length: 14 residues. Germline trimming cut 1 base from V and 8 bases from J; bases unmatched to any gene: 3.

V gene TRBV5-1 combines with J gene TRBJ2-3, with D possibly TRBD2 on 7 matching bases. The CDR3 spans 14 residues. Germline lookup yields CDR1 SGHRS and CDR2 YFSETQ. V lost 6 bases and J lost 2, with 13 bases in between. CDR3 DNA: TGCGCCAGCAATGAAGGGGGGGACACAGATACGCAGTATTTT. Translating it yields CASNEGGDTDTQYF.

DNA for the CDR3: TGTGCCAGCAGTGAATCCTGGGACAGGGCAGACTATGGCTACACCTTC. Its protein product is CASSESWDRADYGYTF. V and J are TRBV2 and TRBJ1-2; 9 bases align to TRBD1. CDR1 is SNHLY, CDR2 FYNNEI, per germline. With V trimmed by 2 bases and J by 3 bases, 7 bases remained unmatched. The CDR3 runs 16 residues.

The genes are TRBV20-1 and TRBJ1-2; no definite D call. Germline CDR1 reads DFQATT; CDR2 reads SNEGSKA (reference sequence). Trimming removed 7 bases at V and 7 bases at J, with 13 bases between. The CDR3 runs to 11 residues. The CDR3 coding sequence is TGCAGTGGGAGCCCTGATCGTGGCTACACCTTC. As protein: CSGSPDRGYTF.

Here the CDR3 DNA reads TGTGCCAGCAGTGAACTTCAATTCACTATTAGCAATCAGCCCCAGCATTTT. Protein product: CASSELQFTISNQPQHF. This chain joins TRBV6-1 and TRBJ1-5; D call uncertain. This CDR3 contains 17 residues. Germline-derived CDR1 and CDR2 are MNHNS and SASEGT. Deletions cut 2 bases from V and 0 bases from J, with 14 bases between.

The gene calls are TRBV6-5 and TRBJ2-7; a possible D gene is TRBD1 (6 bases). This CDR3 spans 13 amino acids. V lost 6 bases and J lost 2, with 11 bases in between. Germline V lookup: CDR1 MNHEY, CDR2 SVGAGI. The CDR3 protein is CASRDSYPYEQYF. The CDR3 nucleotides read TGTGCCAGCAGGGACAGTTATCCCTACGAGCAGTACTTC.

This clone has just a few counts. The rearrangement links TRBV19 to TRBJ1-5, with 11 positions matching TRBD1. The CDR3 has 18 residues. Unmatched junction bases numbered 11, after V lost 7 bases and J lost 0 bases. Looked up from germline, CDR1 is LNHDA and CDR2 is SQIVND (reference sequence). CDR3 in amino acids: CASINGQGAKDSNQPQHF. The CDR3 DNA reads TGTGCCAGTATAAATGGACAGGGGGCGAAGGATAGCAATCAGCCCCAGCATTTT.

This chain joins TRBV5-4 and TRBJ2-5, with 10 bases lining up with TRBD2. V trimming: 0 bases; J trimming: 1 base; junction bases outside the gene matches: 0. Germline V gene data show CDR1 as SGHNT and CDR2 as YYREEE (reference sequence). CDR3 size: 15 residues. In DNA, the CDR3 is TGTGCCAGCAGCTTGGGACTAGCGGGCCAAGAGACCCAGTACTTC. Amino acid sequence: CASSLGLAGQETQYF.

CDR3 coding DNA: TGCGCCAGCAGCCAAAGCGGGACAGGGGTTTACGAGCAGTACTTC. Amino acids: CASSQSGTGVYEQYF. V usage is TRBV4-3 and J usage is TRBJ2-7, with 10 bases that match TRBD1. Germline CDR1 LGHNA, CDR2 YSLEER. The V segment lost 2 bases and the J segment 4 bases; nucleotides outside the gene matches: 5. CDR3 length: 15 residues.

The sample holds a few counts of this clone. The chain recombines TRBV2 with TRBJ1-4, with 7 positions matching TRBD1. J was trimmed by 3 bases and V by 7 bases; bases with no gene match: 8. CDR3 length: 15 residues. The germline CDR1 and CDR2 sequences are SNHLY and FYNNEI. CDR3 in DNA: TGTGCCAGCACGCAGGGGGGCCAGGCTAATGAAAAACTGTTTTTT. This translates into CASTQGGQANEKLFF.

The chain uses TRBV27 and TRBJ2-7; TRBD2 agrees at 10 bases. Germline CDR1 MNHEY, CDR2 SMNVEV (reference sequence). V dropped 5 bases and J dropped 6; count of bases not matched to a gene: 7. The CDR3 extends over 14 amino acids. CDR3 sequence reads: CASSPGTSVGEQYF. The DNA for the CDR3 is TGTGCCAGCAGTCCCGGGACTAGCGTGGGCGAGCAGTACTTC.

This clone has only a few counts. The V call is TRBV29-1, the J call TRBJ1-1; 8 bases map to TRBD1. The CDR3 is 12 amino acids. Germline CDR1 reads SQVTM; CDR2 reads ANQGSEA. CDR3 in DNA: TGCGCGGAGGACAGGGTGAACACTGAAGCTTTCTTT. Protein product: CAEDRVNTEAFF.

V is TRBV5-1 and J is TRBJ1-5, with D possibly TRBD1 on 5 matching bases. Germline V lookup: CDR1 SGHRS, CDR2 YFSETQ. The CDR3 consists of 16 residues. V lost 5 bases, J lost 9 bases, and 24 bases lay in between. As DNA, the CDR3 is TGCGCCAGCAGGGAAGGCCCGGCCGGGGCGGGGGGGCCCCAGCATTTT. Protein sequence: CASREGPAGAGGPQHF.

V usage is TRBV7-3 and J usage is TRBJ2-5, with D tentatively TRBD1 (6 bases). Trimming shortened V by 5 bases and J by 1 base, and 11 bases separated the two germline ends. CDR1 and CDR2 from the germline V gene are SGHTA and FQGTGA. CDR3 length: 14 amino acids. The CDR3 loop reads CASSPTGLQETQYF. The DNA of the CDR3 is TGTGCCAGCAGCCCAACAGGGCTCCAAGAGACCCAGTACTTC.

The chain recombines TRBV19 with TRBJ2-5; the match to TRBD2 covers 9 bases. The CDR3 runs to 13 residues. V was clipped by 11 bases and J by 2 bases; unmatched bases: 6. Germline V gives CDR1 LNHDA, CDR2 SQIVND (reference sequence). CDR3 sequence (DNA): TGTGCCCGAATAGCGGGGGCACAAGAGACCCAGTACTTC. Encoded protein: CARIAGAQETQYF.

The rearrangement joins TRBV6-1 to TRBJ2-1; 8 bases map to TRBD2. Germline V gene lookup returns CDR1 MNHNS and CDR2 SASEGT. The CDR3 contains 15 residues. After removal of 0 bases from V and 6 bases from J, the junction contained 4 bases not matched to a gene. CDR3 protein: CASSEAPAGGNEQFF. The CDR3 DNA reads TGTGCCAGCAGTGAAGCCCCGGCGGGGGGCAATGAGCAGTTCTTC.

A single count supports this clone. The same CDR3 also results from other DNA sequences found in this sample. This rearrangement joins TRBV5-6 to TRBJ2-7, with TRBD1 matching 7 bases. The CDR3 length is 14 residues. CDR1 is SGHDT and CDR2 is YYEEEE in the germline V gene. The junction had 6 bases not matched to a gene; V was cut back by 2 bases and J by 4 bases. CDR3 loop: CASSFGDRPYEQYF. The CDR3 DNA is TGTGCCAGCAGCTTTGGGGACAGACCTTACGAGCAGTACTTC. The full variable domain, completed using reference TRBV5-6 and TRBJ2-7, is DAGVTQSPTHLIKTRGQQVTLRCSPKSGHDTVSWYQQALGQGPQFIFQYYEEEERQRGNFPDRFSGHQFPNYSSELNVNALLLGDSALYLCASSFGDRPYEQYFGPGTRLTVT.